The text below deals with one T cell receptor (beta chain). Its matching antigen is unknown. The CDR3 spans 16 residues. The V gene's germline CDR1 is DFQATT and CDR2 SNEGSKA (reference sequence). From whole blood, total RNA was isolated without any sorting of T cells. This record comes from a study of monozygotic twins with inflammatory bowel disease. Overall study findings and caveats: With others, IBD patients shared fewer clonotypes than healthy twins did, especially with disease activity. Against healthy co-twins, IBD patients had lower TCRbeta diversity (measured by inverse Simpson).

With the 5' RACE reads reprocessed, TCRdb shows one record per CDR3 protein and no DNA. The sample includes approximately 160,000 distinct CDR3 sequences. The source is a human donor with ulcerative colitis or Crohn's disease, or a healthy co-twin of an affected twin (not recorded which). The genes are TRBV20-1 and TRBJ2-5; TCRdb's assignment of TRBD2 cannot be checked, as there is no DNA. Sequencing used blood. CDR3 sequence: CSALLRSGNLQETQYF.